This T cell receptor beta chain was sequenced in a study of CD4 T cells in relation to SARS-CoV-2 and coronaviruses. Repertoires were generated with immunoSEQ multiplex PCR, while TCRdb's copy carries only in-frame clones and drops some. The repertoire has 30,000 to 45,000 clones, more than 75% of them found once; the top ten carry roughly a tenth. Germline V gene lookup returns CDR1 MNHEY and CDR2 SVGEGT. This CDR3 spans 15 amino acids. V was pared by 6 bases and J by 4 bases, with 5 bases of the junction left unmatched. The sequence was obtained from an adult with COVID-19. The sample consisted of memory CD4+ T cells from PBMCs. This sequence joins TRBV6-2 or TRBV6-3 and TRBJ2-5, with 13 bases fitting TRBD2. CDR3 loop: CASSRLAGGRETQYF. The CDR3 DNA follows: TGTGCCAGCAGCCGACTAGCGGGGGGACGAGAGACCCAGTACTTC.